The entry below describes one TCR beta chain. One end of the junction fails to match germline, which may point to a read error. These data come from a study of blood T cell repertoires in COVID-19. Assay used: immunoSEQ multiplex PCR; TCRdb lists only in-frame clones, some missing. The table has approximately 210,000 clones, around 92% seen once. The sequenced material came from PBMCs or T cells enriched from blood (not recorded which). The receptor's source is a woman under 30 who had recovered from COVID-19.

In DNA form, the CDR3 reads TGTGCCAGCAGCCACTCTATGACAGGGGTCCCCCGTTTT. Translating it yields CASSHSMTGVPRF. V and J are TRBV12-3 or TRBV12-4 and TRBJ1-4; 8 nucleotides agree with TRBD1. This CDR3 is built from 13 residues.